This entry lists 23 T cell receptor beta chains sequenced from one sample in a study of cytomegalovirus exposure and HLA in healthy donors. The protocol was immunoSEQ multiplex PCR, while the TCRdb copy is restricted to in-frame clones and leaves out a portion. The table lists about 360,000 clones, roughly 90% of them singletons. The sequencing sample was made of PBMCs. Every receptor here comes from a woman aged 18-35 years in good health and CMV-seronegative.

V usage is TRBV27 and J usage is TRBJ1-5; TRBD1 matches at 11 bases. The CDR3 covers 15 residues. V shed 6 bases and J 6 bases; nucleotides not matched to a gene: 7. Per the germline V gene, CDR1 is MNHEY and CDR2 is SMNVEV (reference sequence). CDR3 residues: CASSLRGQGGQPQHF. In DNA, the CDR3 is TGTGCCAGCAGCCTCCGGGGACAGGGGGGTCAGCCCCAGCATTTT.

This clone was counted a few times. The J gene is TRBJ1-2, the V gene TRBV27, with TRBD1 matching over 7 bases. Trimming at V came to 5 bases and at J to 7 bases, leaving 7 bases not matched to a gene. From germline, CDR1 is MNHEY and CDR2 SMNVEV (reference sequence). The CDR3 has 13 residues. This CDR3 reads CASSPPTGFGYTF. CDR3 bases: TGTGCCAGCAGTCCCCCGACAGGGTTTGGCTACACCTTC.

The rearrangement uses TRBV30 and TRBJ2-3, with a tentative D call TRBD2 (6 bases). V was trimmed by 1 base and J by 0 bases, leaving 11 bases between them. From germline, CDR1 is GTSNPN and CDR2 SVGIG (reference sequence). The CDR3 extends over 15 amino acids. Here the CDR3 reads CAWSGGSGSTDTQYF. The CDR3 DNA reads as TGTGCCTGGAGTGGGGGAAGCGGGAGCACAGATACGCAGTATTTT.

The V gene is TRBV6-1, the J gene TRBJ2-1, with a tentative D call TRBD1 (6 bases). CDR3 size: 15 residues. Trimming stripped 6 bases from V and 8 bases from J, with 20 bases between. The germline V gene encodes CDR1 MNHNS and CDR2 SASEGT. The CDR3 spells CASRPGTPLRDEQFF. In DNA form, the CDR3 reads TGTGCCAGCAGACCCGGGACACCGTTGCGCGATGAGCAGTTCTTC.

The rearrangement links TRBV29-1 to TRBJ2-5; 7 positions agree with TRBD1. Germline lookup yields CDR1 SQVTM and CDR2 ANQGSEA. V trimming: 5 bases; J trimming: 1 base; junction bases outside the gene matches: 13. The CDR3 contains 16 residues. CDR3 DNA sequence: TGCAGCGTTTCCGGCCTGACAGGGAACCTCCAAGAGACCCAGTACTTC. It yields the protein CSVSGLTGNLQETQYF.

This chain connects TRBV7-9 to TRBJ1-1, with 7 bases matching TRBD1. The germline CDR1 and CDR2 sequences are SEHNR and FQNEAQ (reference sequence). The CDR3 is 14 residues long. V lost 2 bases to trimming and J lost 7 bases; unmatched junction nucleotides: 7. The DNA for the CDR3 is TGTGCCAGCAGCTTAAGCAGGGGGGTCCTTGAAGCTTTCTTT. Translation gives CASSLSRGVLEAFF.

The chain joins TRBV7-2 to TRBJ2-5; 12 nucleotides align to TRBD2. Germline CDR1 is SGHTA and CDR2 is FQGNSA. The CDR3 runs to 18 residues. V lost 1 base to trimming and J lost 5 bases; unmatched junction nucleotides: 11. CDR3 sequence reads: CASSLEGRLAGVGETQYF. Here the CDR3 DNA reads TGTGCCAGCAGCTTAGAGGGCCGACTAGCGGGAGTAGGTGAGACCCAGTACTTC.

This chain uses TRBV27 with TRBJ2-3; TRBD2 is a possible D gene (5 bases). The CDR3 is 15 amino acids. V was shortened by 4 bases and J by 2 bases, with 13 bases between the two germline ends. Germline values: CDR1 MNHEY, CDR2 SMNVEV (reference sequence). The chain's CDR3 is CASSSPQRATDTQYF. CDR3 sequence (DNA): TGTGCCAGCAGTTCGCCACAGAGGGCCACAGATACGCAGTATTTT.

The chain carries TRBV25-1 and TRBJ2-7; 11 bases map to TRBD2. The CDR3 sequence is 16 residues long. Losses at the gene ends were 3 bases for V and 3 bases for J; bases not matched to a gene: 7. The germline V gene encodes CDR1 MGHDK and CDR2 SYGVNS. Here the CDR3 DNA reads TGTGCCAGCAGTGAGATGGGACTAGCGGAGAACTACGAGCAGTACTTC. This translates into CASSEMGLAENYEQYF.

This clone was detected only a few times. The genes are TRBV11-2 and TRBJ2-7; D is possibly TRBD2 (6 bases). The CDR3 spans 17 residues. Germline V gene sequence: CDR1 SGHAT, CDR2 FQNNGV. Trimming took off 5 bases at V and 5 bases at J, with 25 bases between the two ends. Here the CDR3 reads CASSPDWILAGSHEQYF. CDR3 in DNA: TGTGCCAGCAGCCCCGATTGGATACTTGCGGGGAGTCACGAGCAGTACTTC. Complete variable domain (other parts from reference TRBV11-2 and TRBJ2-7): EAGVAQSPRYKIIEKRQSVAFWCNPISGHATLYWYQQILGQGPKLLIQFQNNGVVDDSQLPKDRFSAERLKGVDSTLKIQPAKLEDSAVYLCASSPDWILAGSHEQYFGPGTRLTVT.

The chain combines TRBV5-8 with TRBJ2-4, with 8 bases identical to TRBD2. Unmatched junction bases numbered 5, after V lost 2 bases and J lost 1 base. This CDR3 region has 16 residues. Germline CDR1 reads SGHTS; CDR2 reads YDEGEE. Written as DNA, the CDR3 is TGTGCCAGCAGCTTAAGCGGGGGTCCGGCCAAAAACATTCAGTACTTC. Translating it yields CASSLSGGPAKNIQYF.

In its sample, this clone was seen a few times. The chain carries TRBV2 and TRBJ1-5; no clear D gene. This CDR3 is built from 15 residues. V dropped 6 bases and J dropped 0 bases, with 12 bases sitting between them. Germline CDR1 and CDR2: SNHLY and FYNNEI. CDR3 protein: CASSANSFSNQPQHF. The CDR3 DNA is TGTGCCAGCAGCGCTAATTCGTTTAGCAATCAGCCCCAGCATTTT.

V usage is TRBV27 and J usage is TRBJ1-2; TRBD1 matches 9 bases. The germline CDR1 and CDR2 sequences are MNHEY and SMNVEV (reference sequence). This CDR3 has 13 residues. Losses at the gene ends were 6 bases for V and 6 bases for J; bases not matched to a gene: 5. CDR3 nucleotide sequence: TGTGCCAGCAGCACAGGGGGCGCAAATGGCTACACCTTC. Translating gives CASSTGGANGYTF.

The rearrangement joins TRBV7-9 to TRBJ2-5; 9 nucleotides match TRBD2. This CDR3 contains 15 residues. Germline V gene sequence: CDR1 SEHNR, CDR2 FQNEAQ (reference sequence). Trimming removed 5 bases from V and 5 bases from J; junction bases left unmatched: 9. This chain's CDR3 is CASSPLGLAFETQYF. CDR3 nucleotide sequence: TGTGCCAGCAGCCCACTGGGACTAGCTTTTGAGACCCAGTACTTC.

The count of this clone is one. CDR3 sequence (DNA): TGTGCCAGCAGTTACTCACCGGGGGAGCCGACTCGACTGGGATCCTACAATGAGCAGTTCTTC. Its translation is CASSYSPGEPTRLGSYNEQFF. The genes are TRBV6-7 and TRBJ2-1, with D perhaps matching TRBD2 (6 bases). TRBV6-7 is marked as an open reading frame, function uncertain. Trimming shortened V by 0 bases and J by 1 base, and 25 bases separated the two germline ends. This CDR3 has 21 amino acids.

The chain has TRBV6-6 and TRBJ2-1; 7 positions match TRBD1. Germline V gives CDR1 MNHNY, CDR2 SVGAGI (reference sequence). V lost 7 bases, J lost 9 bases, and 6 bases stayed unmatched. This CDR3 has 12 amino acids. This CDR3 is CASNHRGGEQFF. In DNA, the CDR3 is TGTGCCAGCAATCACAGGGGTGGTGAGCAGTTCTTC.

The gene calls are TRBV7-9 and TRBJ2-1; TRBD1 matches at 8 bases. The germline V gene encodes CDR1 SEHNR and CDR2 FQNEAQ (reference sequence). With V trimmed by 6 bases and J by 15 bases, 25 bases remained unmatched. The CDR3 runs 17 residues. DNA of the CDR3: TGTGCCAGCAGTTACATCGGGCTAGCAGGGGGCCCCGAGGGGTCGTTCTTC. This encodes CASSYIGLAGGPEGSFF.

This CDR3 is CASSYSRLTNSPLHF. The CDR3 DNA sequence: TGTGCCAGCAGTTACTCGCGGCTTACTAATTCACCCCTCCACTTT. This sequence joins TRBV6-5 and TRBJ1-6, with D uncertain. The CDR3 has 15 amino acids. V dropped 0 bases and J dropped 6 bases, with 9 bases sitting between them. CDR1 is MNHEY and CDR2 is SVGAGI in the germline V gene.

In its sample, this clone was seen once. The chain carries TRBV7-9 and TRBJ2-3; 12 bases are shared with TRBD2. The germline V gene has CDR1 SEHNR and CDR2 FQNEAQ (reference sequence). The CDR3 has 18 residues. V trimming: 8 bases; J trimming: 0 bases; junction bases outside the gene matches: 12. The CDR3 bases are TGTGCCAGCCGGGCCGGACTAGCGGGAACCCCTAGCACAGATACGCAGTATTTT. This sequence encodes CASRAGLAGTPSTDTQYF.

CDR3 amino acids: CASTPTSGIYNEQFF. As DNA, the CDR3 is TGTGCCAGCACCCCAACTAGCGGGATATACAATGAGCAGTTCTTC. The V call is TRBV2, the J call TRBJ2-1, with TRBD2 identical over 10 bases. Germline CDR1 SNHLY, CDR2 FYNNEI. J was trimmed by 4 bases and V by 7 bases; bases with no gene match: 7. The CDR3 contains 15 residues.

This clone was seen only once. The CDR3 reads CASTGGGRSTGELFF. For the CDR3, the DNA is TGCGCCAGCACAGGGGGCGGTCGTAGCACCGGGGAGCTGTTTTTT. This rearrangement joins TRBV5-1 to TRBJ2-2, with TRBD1 matching over 8 bases. The CDR3 loop spans 15 amino acids. With V trimmed by 6 bases and J by 4 bases, 8 bases remained unmatched. CDR1 and CDR2 from the germline V gene are SGHRS and YFSETQ.

The rearrangement links TRBV4-2 to TRBJ2-1; D uncertain. The CDR3 contains 15 residues. With 0 bases removed from V and 1 base from J, the gap between germline ends came to 7 bases. Germline values: CDR1 LGHNA, CDR2 YNFKEQ. The CDR3 sequence: CASSQDAVSYNEQFF. Here the CDR3 DNA reads TGTGCCAGCAGCCAAGATGCGGTATCCTACAATGAGCAGTTCTTC.

This clone was seen more than once but under ten times. V gene TRBV2 combines with J gene TRBJ1-2; unclear D gene. The CDR3 consists of 13 residues. From germline, CDR1 is SNHLY and CDR2 FYNNEI. V lost 10 bases and J lost 7, with 19 bases in between. CDR3 sequence reads: CATYLPALVGYTF. CDR3 nucleotides: TGTGCCACCTACTTGCCGGCCCTAGTTGGCTACACCTTC. The variable domain in full, with the rest retrieved from reference TRBV2 and TRBJ1-2, is EPEVTQTPSHQVTQMGQEVILRCVPISNHLYFYWYRQILGQKVEFLVSFYNNEISEKSEIFDDQFSVERPDGSNFTLKIRSTKLEDSAMYFCATYLPALVGYTFGSGTRLTVV.